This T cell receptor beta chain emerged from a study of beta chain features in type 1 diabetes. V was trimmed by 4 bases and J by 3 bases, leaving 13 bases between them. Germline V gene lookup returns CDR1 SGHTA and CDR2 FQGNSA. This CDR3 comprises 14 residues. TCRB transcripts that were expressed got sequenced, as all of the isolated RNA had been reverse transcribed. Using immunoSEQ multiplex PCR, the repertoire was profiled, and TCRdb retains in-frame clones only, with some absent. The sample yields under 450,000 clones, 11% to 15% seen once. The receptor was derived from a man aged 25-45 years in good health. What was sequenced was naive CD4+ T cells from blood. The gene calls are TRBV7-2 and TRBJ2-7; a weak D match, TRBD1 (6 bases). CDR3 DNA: TGTGCCAGCAGCTCGCGGGTAGGGGGCTACGAGCAGTACTTC. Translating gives CASSSRVGGYEQYF. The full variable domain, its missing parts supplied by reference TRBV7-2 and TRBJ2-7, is GAGVSQSPSNKVTEKGKDVELRCDPISGHTALYWYRQSLGQGLEFLIYFQGNSAPDKSGLPSDRFSAERTGGSVSTLTIQRTQQEDSAVYLCASSSRVGGYEQYFGPGTRLTVT.